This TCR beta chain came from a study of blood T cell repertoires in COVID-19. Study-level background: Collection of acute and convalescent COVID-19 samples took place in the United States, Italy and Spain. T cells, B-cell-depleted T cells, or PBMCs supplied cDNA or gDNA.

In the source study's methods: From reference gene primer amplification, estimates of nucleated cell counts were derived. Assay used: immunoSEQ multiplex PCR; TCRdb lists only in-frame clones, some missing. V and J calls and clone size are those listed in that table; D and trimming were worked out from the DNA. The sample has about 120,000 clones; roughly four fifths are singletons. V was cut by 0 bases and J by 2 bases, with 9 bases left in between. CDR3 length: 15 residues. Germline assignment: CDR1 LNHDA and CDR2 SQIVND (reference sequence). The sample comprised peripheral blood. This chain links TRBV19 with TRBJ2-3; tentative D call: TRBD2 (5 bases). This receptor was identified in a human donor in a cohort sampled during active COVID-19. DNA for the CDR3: TGTGCCAGTAGTATAGAGTTAGCGTACACAGATACGCAGTATTTT. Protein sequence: CASSIELAYTDTQYF.